This is a list of T cell receptor beta chains from one sample in a study of technical replicates of blood from a handful of donors. Sequenced by immunoSEQ multiplex PCR; TCRdb stores in-frame clones only, minus some. The table shows about 66,000 clones, with 88% occurring only once. Material for sequencing was PBMCs. The receptor source for this set is a human donor in good health. Some clones in this sample may be carry-over from other donors' samples. CDR3s include the opening cysteine and the closing phenylalanine or tryptophan. D genes are given only for firm matches. A clone size is listed for some rows: how often the clone was seen (once, few, many), or a class if it is expanded.

>few|.|TRBJ1-2|TRBV29-1
TGCAGCGTTGGCACACCAGGTGGCCCCTATGGCTACACCTTC
CSVGTPGGPYGYTF
>.|.|TRBJ2-7|TRBV4-2
TGTGCCAGCAGCCAAGGGGGGGACTGGCCCTACGAGCAGTACTTC
CASSQGGDWPYEQYF
>.|.|TRBJ1-5|TRBV4-1
TGCGCCAGCAGCCTGCAGGGTAATAGCAATCAGCCCCAGCATTTT
CASSLQGNSNQPQHF
>.|TRBD1|TRBJ2-3|TRBV7-2
TGTGCCAGCAGCTTATGGGACAGGGAGGCAGATACGCAGTATTTT
CASSLWDREADTQYF
>.|TRBD1|TRBJ2-1|TRBV5-1
TGCGCCAGCAGCTCGTACCCCGGGACAGGGAACAATGAGCAGTTCTTC
CASSSYPGTGNNEQFF
>once|TRBD1|TRBJ2-2|TRBV7-9
TGTGCCAGCAGCCTCCTCGGCGGGACAGGTGGAACCGGGGAGCTGTTTTTT
CASSLLGGTGGTGELFF
>.|.|TRBJ2-7|TRBV5-4
TGTGCCAGCAGCCTAGACTTCGGCGGCCACGAGCAGTACTTC
CASSLDFGGHEQYF
>.|.|TRBJ1-6|TRBV4-2
TGTGCCAGCAGCCAAGGTCAGGGTTATTCACCCCTCCACTTT
CASSQGQGYSPLHF
>.|TRBD2|TRBJ2-7|TRBV4-3
TGCGCCAGCAGCCAAGACCACCAGGGAGGGCCTGCCTCCTACGAGCAGTACTTC
CASSQDHQGGPASYEQYF
>.|TRBD1|TRBJ2-1|TRBV29-1
TGCAGTACGACAGGGGAGGTTGAAAATGAGCAGTTCTTC
CSTTGEVENEQFF
>once|.|TRBJ1-6|TRBV25-1
TGTGCCAGCAGTGGGCAGATCTATAATTCACCCCTCCACTTT
CASSGQIYNSPLHF
>.|.|TRBJ1-2|TRBV4-2
TGTGCCAGCAGCCAAGACGGCAGGGGATGGTCCGGCTACACCTTC
CASSQDGRGWSGYTF
>once|TRBD2|TRBJ2-7|TRBV4-3
TGCGCCAGCAGCCAAGCCCGTCGGGAGGGAACCGAGCAGTACTTC
CASSQARREGTEQYF
>.|.|TRBJ1-5|TRBV19
TGTGCCAGTAGTATTGGGCCTTCCGCCATCATGTCCCAGCATTTT
CASSIGPSAIMSQHF
>.|.|TRBJ1-6|TRBV19
TGTGCCAGTAGTGACACCTTGGCAGGCCTGCCCCTCCACTTT
CASSDTLAGLPLHF
>.|.|TRBJ2-3|TRBV5-8
TGTGCCAGCAGCTTGAGGGCAGGGAGCACAGATACGCAGTATTTT
CASSLRAGSTDTQYF
>.|.|TRBJ1-1|TRBV5-1
TGCGCCAGCAGCACGAGTGTCTACACTGAAGCTTTCTTT
CASSTSVYTEAFF
>.|.|TRBJ1-2|TRBV6-5
TGTGCCAGCAGTTATCTTAGCTCTAATCCAAACTATGGCTACACCTTC
CASSYLSSNPNYGYTF
>.|.|TRBJ2-5|TRBV2
TGTGCCACCACTCCGGGGATTCAAGAGACCCAGTACTTC
CATTPGIQETQYF
>once|.|TRBJ2-2|TRBV27
TGTGCCAGCAGTTTAAACTTAGCGCTAGCGAACACCGGGGAGCTGTTTTTT
CASSLNLALANTGELFF
>.|TRBD1|TRBJ1-2|TRBV6-1
TGTGCCAGCAGTGAAGTTCTCCCGGGACAGATCTTCTATGGCTACACCTTC
CASSEVLPGQIFYGYTF
>.|.|TRBJ2-7|TRBV10-3
TGTGCCATCAGTAACGGGAACTACGAGCAGTACTTC
CAISNGNYEQYF
>.|.|TRBJ2-3|TRBV9
TGTGCCAGCAGCGGTGGGAGAGGGCTGCAAAGCACAGATACGCAGTATTTT
CASSGGRGLQSTDTQYF
>.|TRBD1|TRBJ1-6|TRBV6-6
TGTGCCAGCAGTTGGGGACAGGGGAGTAATTCACCCCTCCACTTT
CASSWGQGSNSPLHF
>.|TRBD2|TRBJ2-7|TRBV6-6
TGTGCCAGCAGTCACGGACTAGCGGCCCTCTCCTACGAGCAGTACTTC
CASSHGLAALSYEQYF
>.|TRBD1|TRBJ1-1|TRBV14
TGTGCCAGCAGCCCAACAGGGGACACTGAAGCTTTCTTT
CASSPTGDTEAFF
>.|.|TRBJ2-3|TRBV5-1
TGCGCCAGCAGGTTACAAAGCACAGATACGCAGTATTTT
CASRLQSTDTQYF
>.|.|TRBJ2-7|TRBV7-2
TGTGCCAGCAGCACTTTCGGGACTTTAACCGACGAGCAGTACTTC
CASSTFGTLTDEQYF
>.|TRBD2|TRBJ2-1|TRBV14
TGTGCCAGCAGCCACGCCGGGACTAGCATCTCGTCTCAGTTCTTC
CASSHAGTSISSQFF
>.|TRBD1|TRBJ1-2|TRBV4-1
TGCGCCAGCAGCCAAGATTCCGATAGGGACAGTAACTATGGCTACACCTTC
CASSQDSDRDSNYGYTF
>few|.|TRBJ1-2|TRBV7-9
TGTGCCAGCAGCTTAGTAGATCGGACATATGGCTACACCTTC
CASSLVDRTYGYTF
>.|TRBD2|TRBJ2-7|TRBV19
TGTGCCAGTAGTGCCGGACTAGCGGGAGTCGAGCAGTACTTC
CASSAGLAGVEQYF
>.|.|TRBJ1-2|TRBV19
TGTGGCGGAAAAAAGACGCATGGCTACACCTTC
CGGKKTHGYTF
>.|TRBD2|TRBJ2-2|TRBV7-2
TGTGCCAGCAGCTTAACCCCGACTAGCTGGGTCGGGGAGCTGTTTTTT
CASSLTPTSWVGELFF
>.|.|TRBJ1-1|TRBV14
TGTGCCAGCAGCCAACCCGCGACAGGTGTGAACACTGAAGCTTTCTTT
CASSQPATGVNTEAFF
>.|TRBD2|TRBJ2-2|TRBV5-1
TGCGCCAGCAGCTTATTAGCGGGGGACGGGGAGCTGTTTTTT
CASSLLAGDGELFF